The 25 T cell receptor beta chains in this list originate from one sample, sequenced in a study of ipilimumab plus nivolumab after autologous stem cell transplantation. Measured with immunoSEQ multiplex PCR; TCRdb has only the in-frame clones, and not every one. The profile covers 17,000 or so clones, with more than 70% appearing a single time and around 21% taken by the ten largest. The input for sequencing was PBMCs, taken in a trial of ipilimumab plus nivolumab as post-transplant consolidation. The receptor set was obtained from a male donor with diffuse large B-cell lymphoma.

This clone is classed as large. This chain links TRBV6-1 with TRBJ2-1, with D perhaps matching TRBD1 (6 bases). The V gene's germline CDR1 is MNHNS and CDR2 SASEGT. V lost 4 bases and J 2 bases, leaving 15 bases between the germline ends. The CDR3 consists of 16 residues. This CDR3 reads CASSATTGSPYNEQFF. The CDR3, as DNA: TGTGCCAGCAGTGCCACCACAGGGAGCCCCTACAATGAGCAGTTCTTC.

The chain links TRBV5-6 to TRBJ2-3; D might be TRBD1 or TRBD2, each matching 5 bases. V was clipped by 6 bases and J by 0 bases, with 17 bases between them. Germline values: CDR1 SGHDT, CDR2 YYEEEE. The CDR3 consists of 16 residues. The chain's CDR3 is CASKRAGTSSTDTQYF. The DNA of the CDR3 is TGTGCCAGCAAGAGAGCCGGGACGTCTAGCACAGATACGCAGTATTTT.

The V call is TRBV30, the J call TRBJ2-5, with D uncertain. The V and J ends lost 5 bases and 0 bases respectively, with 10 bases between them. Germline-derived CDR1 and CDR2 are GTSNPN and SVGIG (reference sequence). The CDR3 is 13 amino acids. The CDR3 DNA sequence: TGTGCCTGGGGGTCGGGCTACCAAGAGACCCAGTACTTC. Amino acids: CAWGSGYQETQYF. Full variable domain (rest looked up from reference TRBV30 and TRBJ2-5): SQTIHQWPATLVQPVGSPLSLECTVEGTSNPNLYWYRQAAGRGLQLLFYSVGIGQISSEVPQNLSASRPQDRQFILSSKKLLLSDSGFYLCAWGSGYQETQYFGPGTRLLVL.

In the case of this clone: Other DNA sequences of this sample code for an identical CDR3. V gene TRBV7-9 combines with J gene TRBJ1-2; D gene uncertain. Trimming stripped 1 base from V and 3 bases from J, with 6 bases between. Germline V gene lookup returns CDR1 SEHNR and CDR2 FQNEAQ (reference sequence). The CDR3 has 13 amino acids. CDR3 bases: TGTGCCAGCAGCTTAGGATTCTACTATGGCTACACCTTC. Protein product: CASSLGFYYGYTF.

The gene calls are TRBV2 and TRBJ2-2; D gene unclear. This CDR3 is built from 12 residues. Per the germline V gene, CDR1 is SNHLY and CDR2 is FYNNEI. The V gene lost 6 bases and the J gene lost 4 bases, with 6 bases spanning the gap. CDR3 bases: TGTGCCAGCAGGATATTCACCGGGGAGCTGTTTTTT. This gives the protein CASRIFTGELFF.

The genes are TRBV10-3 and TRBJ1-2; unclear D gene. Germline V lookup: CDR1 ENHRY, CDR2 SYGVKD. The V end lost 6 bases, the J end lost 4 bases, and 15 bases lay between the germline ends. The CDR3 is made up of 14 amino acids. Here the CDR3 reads CAISGDLSSYGYTF. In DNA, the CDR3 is TGTGCCATCAGCGGCGATTTGTCCTCCTATGGCTACACCTTC.

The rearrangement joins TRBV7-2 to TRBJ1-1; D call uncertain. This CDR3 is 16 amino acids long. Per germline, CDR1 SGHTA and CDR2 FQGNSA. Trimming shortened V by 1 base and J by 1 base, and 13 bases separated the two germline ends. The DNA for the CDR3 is TGTGCCAGCAGCTTAGGACGGTGGGAAGGGAACACTGAAGCTTTCTTT. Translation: CASSLGRWEGNTEAFF.

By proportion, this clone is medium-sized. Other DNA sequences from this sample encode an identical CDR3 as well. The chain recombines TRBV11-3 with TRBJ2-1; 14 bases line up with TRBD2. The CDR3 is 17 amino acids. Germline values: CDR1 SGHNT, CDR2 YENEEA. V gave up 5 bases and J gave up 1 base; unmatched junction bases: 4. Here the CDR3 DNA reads TGTGCCAGCAGCCCCGGACTAGCGGGGGGTTCCTACAATGAGCAGTTCTTC. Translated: CASSPGLAGGSYNEQFF.

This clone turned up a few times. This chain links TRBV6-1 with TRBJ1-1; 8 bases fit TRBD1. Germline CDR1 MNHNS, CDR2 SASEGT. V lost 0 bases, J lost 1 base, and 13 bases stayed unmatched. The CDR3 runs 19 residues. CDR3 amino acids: CASSEAPWIRTGRNTEAFF. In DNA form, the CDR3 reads TGTGCCAGCAGTGAAGCTCCGTGGATTCGGACAGGGAGGAACACTGAAGCTTTCTTT.

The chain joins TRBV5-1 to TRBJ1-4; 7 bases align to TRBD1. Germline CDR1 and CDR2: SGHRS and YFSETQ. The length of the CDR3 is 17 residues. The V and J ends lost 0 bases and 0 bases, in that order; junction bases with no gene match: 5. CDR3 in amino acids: CASSLATGAPTNEKLFF. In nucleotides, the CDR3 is TGCGCCAGCAGCTTGGCCACAGGGGCCCCAACTAATGAAAAACTGTTTTTT.

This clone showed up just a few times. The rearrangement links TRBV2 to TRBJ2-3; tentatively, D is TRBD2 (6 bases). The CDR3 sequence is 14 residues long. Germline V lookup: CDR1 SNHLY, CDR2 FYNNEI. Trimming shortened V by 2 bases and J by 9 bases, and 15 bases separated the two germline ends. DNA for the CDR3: TGTGCCAGCAGTGAAAACTACCGGGACTCGACGCAGTATTTT. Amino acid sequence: CASSENYRDSTQYF.

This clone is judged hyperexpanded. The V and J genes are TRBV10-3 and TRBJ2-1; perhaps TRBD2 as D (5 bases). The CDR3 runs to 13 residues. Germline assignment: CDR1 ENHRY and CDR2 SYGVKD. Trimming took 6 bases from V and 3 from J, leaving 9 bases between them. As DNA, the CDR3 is TGTGCCATCAGAACCGGGGACTACAATGAGCAGTTCTTC. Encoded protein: CAIRTGDYNEQFF.

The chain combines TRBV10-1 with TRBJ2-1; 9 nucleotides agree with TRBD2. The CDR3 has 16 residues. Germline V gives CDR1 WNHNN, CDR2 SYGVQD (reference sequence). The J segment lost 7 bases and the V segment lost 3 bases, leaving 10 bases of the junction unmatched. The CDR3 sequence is CASSDAGSGSSNEQFF. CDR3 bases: TGCGCCAGCAGTGACGCAGGTAGCGGGAGTAGTAATGAGCAGTTCTTC.

CDR3 coding DNA: TGTGCCAGCCTTCGGACAGGGGTGTGGGGAGAGACCCAGTACTTC. It translates to CASLRTGVWGETQYF. The rearrangement links TRBV25-1 to TRBJ2-5, with 9 bases that match TRBD1. V shed 8 bases and J 4 bases; nucleotides not matched to a gene: 11. CDR3 length: 15 residues. Germline V gene sequence: CDR1 MGHDK, CDR2 SYGVNS.

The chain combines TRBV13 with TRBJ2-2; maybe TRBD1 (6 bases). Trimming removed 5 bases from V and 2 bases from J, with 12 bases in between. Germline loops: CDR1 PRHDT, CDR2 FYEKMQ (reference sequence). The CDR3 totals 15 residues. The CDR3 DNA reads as TGTGCCAGCAGCACCGGGACATTTAACACCGGGGAGCTGTTTTTT. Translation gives CASSTGTFNTGELFF.

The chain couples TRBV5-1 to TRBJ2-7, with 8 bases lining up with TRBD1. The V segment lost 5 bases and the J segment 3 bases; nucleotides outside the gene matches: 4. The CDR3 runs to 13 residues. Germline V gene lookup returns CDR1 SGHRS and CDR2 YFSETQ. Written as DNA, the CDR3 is TGCGCCAGCAGGTGGACAGGGAGCTACGAGCAGTACTTC. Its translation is CASRWTGSYEQYF.

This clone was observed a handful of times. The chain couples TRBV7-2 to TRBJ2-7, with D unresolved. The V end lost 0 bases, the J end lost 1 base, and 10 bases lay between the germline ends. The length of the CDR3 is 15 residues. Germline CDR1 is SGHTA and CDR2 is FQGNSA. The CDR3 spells CASSLAPGLSYEQYF. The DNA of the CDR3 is TGTGCCAGCAGCTTAGCGCCTGGCTTGTCCTACGAGCAGTACTTC. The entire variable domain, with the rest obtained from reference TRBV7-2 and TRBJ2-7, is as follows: GAGVSQSPSNKVTEKGKDVELRCDPISGHTALYWYRQSLGQGLEFLIYFQGNSAPDKSGLPSDRFSAERTGGSVSTLTIQRTQQEDSAVYLCASSLAPGLSYEQYFGPGTRLTVT.

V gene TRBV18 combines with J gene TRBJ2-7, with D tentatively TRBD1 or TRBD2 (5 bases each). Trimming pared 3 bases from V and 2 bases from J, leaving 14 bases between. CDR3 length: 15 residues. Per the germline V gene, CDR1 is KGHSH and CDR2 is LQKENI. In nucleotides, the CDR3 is TGTGCCAGCTCACCGACCGGGACCCCGACCTACGAGCAGTACTTC. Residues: CASSPTGTPTYEQYF.

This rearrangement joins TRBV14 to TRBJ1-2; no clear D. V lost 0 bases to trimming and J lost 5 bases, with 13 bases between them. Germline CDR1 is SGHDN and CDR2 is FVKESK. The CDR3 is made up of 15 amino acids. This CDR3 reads CASSQESARRYGYTF. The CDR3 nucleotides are TGTGCCAGCAGCCAAGAAAGTGCCCGGAGGTATGGCTACACCTTC. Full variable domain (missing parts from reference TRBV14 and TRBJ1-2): EAGVTQFPSHSVIEKGQTVTLRCDPISGHDNLYWYRRVMGKEIKFLLHFVKESKQDESGMPNNRFLAERTGGTYSTLKVQPAELEDSGVYFCASSQESARRYGYTFGSGTRLTVV.

CDR3 protein: CASSFQPGRQETQYF. CDR3 nucleotides: TGTGCCAGCAGCTTCCAACCGGGACGTCAAGAGACCCAGTACTTC. The chain has TRBV11-2 and TRBJ2-5; D tentatively fits TRBD1 or TRBD2 (5 bases each). Between the trimmed V and J ends, which lost 3 bases and 2 bases, there was a span of 13 bases. This CDR3 contains 15 residues. CDR1 and CDR2 (germline): SGHAT, FQNNGV.

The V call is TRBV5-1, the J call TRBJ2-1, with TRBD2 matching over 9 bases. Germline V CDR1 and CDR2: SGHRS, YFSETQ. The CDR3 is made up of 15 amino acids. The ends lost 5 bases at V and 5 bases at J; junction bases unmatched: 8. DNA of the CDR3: TGCGCCAGCAGTCTTCTAGCGGGGACCGACAATGAGCAGTTCTTC. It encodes CASSLLAGTDNEQFF.

Here the CDR3 DNA reads TGTGCCAGCAGCTCCGGGGGGAACACTGAAGCTTTCTTT. It yields the protein CASSSGGNTEAFF. This chain connects TRBV11-3 to TRBJ1-1; D is perhaps TRBD1 (5 bases). Trimming shortened V by 4 bases and J by 1 base, and 7 bases separated the two germline ends. The germline V gene encodes CDR1 SGHNT and CDR2 YENEEA. The CDR3 loop spans 13 amino acids.

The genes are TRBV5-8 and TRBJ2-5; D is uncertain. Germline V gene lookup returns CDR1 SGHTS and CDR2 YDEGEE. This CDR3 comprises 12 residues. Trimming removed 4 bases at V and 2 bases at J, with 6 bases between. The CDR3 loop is CASSLTQETQYF. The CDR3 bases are TGTGCCAGCAGCCTGACACAAGAGACCCAGTACTTC.

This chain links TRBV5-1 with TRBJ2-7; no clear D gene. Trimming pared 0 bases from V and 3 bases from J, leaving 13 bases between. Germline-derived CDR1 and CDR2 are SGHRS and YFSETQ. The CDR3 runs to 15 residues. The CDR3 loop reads CASSLDTPRLYEQYF. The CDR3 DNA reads TGCGCCAGCAGCTTGGACACTCCAAGACTCTACGAGCAGTACTTC.

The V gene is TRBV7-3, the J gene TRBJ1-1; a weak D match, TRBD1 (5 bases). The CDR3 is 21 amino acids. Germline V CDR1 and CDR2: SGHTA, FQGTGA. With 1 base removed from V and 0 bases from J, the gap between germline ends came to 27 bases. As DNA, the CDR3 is TGTGCCAGCAGCTTAAGGCCTCGGCAGGGCCCATTGACTTTAATGAACACTGAAGCTTTCTTT. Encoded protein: CASSLRPRQGPLTLMNTEAFF.